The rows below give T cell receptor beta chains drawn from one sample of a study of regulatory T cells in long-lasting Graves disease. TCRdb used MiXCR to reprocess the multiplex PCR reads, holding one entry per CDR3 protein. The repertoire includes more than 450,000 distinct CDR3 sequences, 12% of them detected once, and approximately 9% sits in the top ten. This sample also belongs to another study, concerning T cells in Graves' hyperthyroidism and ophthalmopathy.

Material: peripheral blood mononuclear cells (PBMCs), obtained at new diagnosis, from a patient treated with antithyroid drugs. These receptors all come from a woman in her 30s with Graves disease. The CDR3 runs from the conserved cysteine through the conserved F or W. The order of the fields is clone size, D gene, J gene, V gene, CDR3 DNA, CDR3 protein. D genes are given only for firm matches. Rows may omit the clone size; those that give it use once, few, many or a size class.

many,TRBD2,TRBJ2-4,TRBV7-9,TGTGCCAGCAGCCGAGCAACCTGGACTAGCGGGGCCACCCAAAACATTCAGTACTTC,CASSRATWTSGATQNIQYF
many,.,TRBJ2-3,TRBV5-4,TGTGCCAGCAGCCGCTTTGATACCACAGATACGCAGTATTTT,CASSRFDTTDTQYF
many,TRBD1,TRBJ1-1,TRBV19,TGTGCCAGTAGTATCCCTACAGGGGGCACTGAAGCTTTCTTT,CASSIPTGGTEAFF
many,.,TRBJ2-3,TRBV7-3,TGTGCCAGCAGCTTACTAGGGTTACCAGATACGCAGTATTTT,CASSLLGLPDTQYF
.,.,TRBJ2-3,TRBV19,TGTGCCAGTAGTATAGGCGGGGCAGGGCTGAATGGGCCTTTCTTT,CASSIGGAGLNGPFF
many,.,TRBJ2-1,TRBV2,TGTGCCAGCAGTGCGAGCAGGGCCTACAATGAGCAGTTCTTC,CASSASRAYNEQFF
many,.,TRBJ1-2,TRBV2,TGTGCCAGCAGAACAGAACCGGGACATATTAACTATGGCTACACCTTC,CASRTEPGHINYGYTF
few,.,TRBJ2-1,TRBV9,TGTGCCAGCAGCGTAGAATTGGGTGAGCAGTTCTTC,CASSVELGEQFF
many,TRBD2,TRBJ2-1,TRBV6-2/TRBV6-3,TGTGCCAGCAGTGAGCTAGCGGGAGCGGATGAGCAGTTCTTC,CASSELAGADEQFF
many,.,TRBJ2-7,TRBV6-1,TGTGCCAGCAGTGAAGCAGGGCTCTCCTACGAGCAGTACTTC,CASSEAGLSYEQYF
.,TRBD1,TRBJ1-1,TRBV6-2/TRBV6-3,TGTGCCAGCAGCCCCTTAGGGACAGGACCGAACACTGAAGCTTTCTTT,CASSPLGTGPNTEAFF
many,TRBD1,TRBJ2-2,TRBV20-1,TGCAGTGCCCCGGGACAGGGCAACACCGGGGAGCTGTTTTTT,CSAPGQGNTGELFF
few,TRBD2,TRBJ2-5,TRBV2,TGTGCCAGCAGTGAACAAAACTGGCTAGCGGACCAAGAGACCCAGTACTTC,CASSEQNWLADQETQYF
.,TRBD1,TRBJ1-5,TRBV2,TGTGCCAGCAGGGGACAGCCCTCCATTCCCGGTCAGCCCCAGCATTTT,CASRGQPSIPGQPQHF
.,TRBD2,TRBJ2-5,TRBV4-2,TGTGCCAGCAGCCCGTGGCTAGCGGGGAGTCAAGAGACCCAGTACTTC,CASSPWLAGSQETQYF
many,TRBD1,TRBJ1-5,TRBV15,TGTGCCACCAGCAGAGAGAACCTTGAAGTGTTTCGGAGAGGGGGCGCCCAGCCCCAGCATTTT,CATSRENLEVFRRGGAQPQHF
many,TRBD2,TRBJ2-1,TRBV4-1,TGCGCCAGCAGCCAAGCATATGGGGGGGGTCTGGATGAGCAGTTCTTC,CASSQAYGGGLDEQFF
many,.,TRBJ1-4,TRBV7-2,TGTGCCAGCAGCTTAGCTGTGGGTTCGTGGGAAAAACTGTTTTTT,CASSLAVGSWEKLFF
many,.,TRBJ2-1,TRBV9,TGTGCCAGCAGCGTAGGCGGAGGAGCATACAATGAGCAGTTCTTC,CASSVGGGAYNEQFF
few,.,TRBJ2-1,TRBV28,TGTGCCAGCAGTTTTTCTCCGTCATCGGCAAGGAGCTCCTACAATGAGCGGTTCTTC,CASSFSPSSARSSYNERFF
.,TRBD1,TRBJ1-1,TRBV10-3,TGTGCCATCAGAGAGACAGGGGGGAACACTGAAGCTTTCTTT,CAIRETGGNTEAFF
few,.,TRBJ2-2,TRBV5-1,TGCGCCAGCAGAAGGCCTGGGGGCGGGGAGCTGTTTTTT,CASRRPGGGELFF
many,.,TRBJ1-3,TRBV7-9,TGTGCCAGCAGCTTATCAGCAACCTCTGGAAACACCATATATTTT,CASSLSATSGNTIYF
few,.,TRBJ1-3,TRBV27,TGTGCCAGCAGTTTATCAGGGTACTCTGGAAACACCATATATTTT,CASSLSGYSGNTIYF
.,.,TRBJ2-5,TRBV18,TGTGCCAGCTCTCCACCCCCAGGGAGCCGAGAGACCCAGTACTTC,CASSPPPGSRETQYF
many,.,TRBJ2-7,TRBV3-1,TGTGCCAGCAGCCATCTCGCGACTAGGGCAGAGCAGTACTTC,CASSHLATRAEQYF
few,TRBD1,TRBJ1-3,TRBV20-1,TGCAGTGCCAGGGACAGGAACTCTGGAAACACCATATATTTT,CSARDRNSGNTIYF
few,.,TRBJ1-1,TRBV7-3,TGTGCCAGCAGCCCCCGGGACGCTGAAGCTTTCTTT,CASSPRDAEAFF
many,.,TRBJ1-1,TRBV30,TGTGCCTGGGGTGACTCGGGACTCTGGAACACTGAAGCTTTCTTT,CAWGDSGLWNTEAFF
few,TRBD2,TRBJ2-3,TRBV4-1,TGCGCCGAGCTCATCCCGCGGGAGGGCACAGATACGCAGTATTTT,CAELIPREGTDTQYF
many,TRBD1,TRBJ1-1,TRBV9,TGTGCCAGCAGTGGGACAGGGGGCACTGAAGCTTTCTTT,CASSGTGGTEAFF
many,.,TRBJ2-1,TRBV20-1,TGCAGTGCTAGAGACGCAGGGGATGTCTACAATGAGCAGTTCTTC,CSARDAGDVYNEQFF
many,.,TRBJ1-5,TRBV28,TGTGCCAGCAGTCCCCACCTCCGATGGGGTGAGCGTGATCAGCCCCAGCATTTT,CASSPHLRWGERDQPQHF
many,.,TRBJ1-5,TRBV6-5,TGTGCCAGCAGTTACCTCGGGGTCCAGCCCCAGCATTTT,CASSYLGVQPQHF
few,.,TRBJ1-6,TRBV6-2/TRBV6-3,TGTGCCAGCAGTTACTCGATGGGGAGCTCCTCCTATAATTCACCCCTCCACTTT,CASSYSMGSSSYNSPLHF
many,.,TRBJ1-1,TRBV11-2,TGTGCCAGCAGTACTTGGTTGGAAGAAGAGAACACTGAAGCTTTCTTT,CASSTWLEEENTEAFF
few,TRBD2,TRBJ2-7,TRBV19,TGTGCCAGTAGTGCCCCCAGCGGGAGGAGGGTCGAGCAGTACTTC,CASSAPSGRRVEQYF
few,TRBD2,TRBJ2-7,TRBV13,TGTGCCTGCAGCTCGACTAGCGGGAGTGGATACGAGCAGTACTTC,CACSSTSGSGYEQYF
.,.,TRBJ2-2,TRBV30,TGTGCCTGGAGTGTACATCTGGAGAACGGGGAGCTGTTTTTT,CAWSVHLENGELFF
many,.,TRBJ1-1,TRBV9,TGTGCCAGCAGCGTAGTAGGGATGGGCCCTATGGCTGAAGCTTTCTTT,CASSVVGMGPMAEAFF
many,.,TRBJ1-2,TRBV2,TGTGCCAGCAGTGAAAATGGCGCTAATGGCTACACCTTC,CASSENGANGYTF
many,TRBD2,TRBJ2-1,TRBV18,TGTGCCAGCTCAAAACCCGGGACTAGCTCCCACAATGAGCAGTTCTTC,CASSKPGTSSHNEQFF
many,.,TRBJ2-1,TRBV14,TGTGCCAGCAGCTCTACTAGTACCTATGAGCAGTTCTTC,CASSSTSTYEQFF